This TCR beta chain was captured in a study of T cell repertoires in ileal Crohn's disease. Study background: Patients had a median 7.9-year disease duration, and roughly 38% were active smokers. Postoperative therapy was given to about half: 11 thiopurines, 15 to 20 anti-TNF agents. Study-wide points: Endoscopic recurrence occurred in every patient whose clonality exceeded 26.8%. Mucosal expansions were suggested to be mainly CD8 T cells.

Germline values: CDR1 SGHVS, CDR2 FNYEAQ. This CDR3 comprises 16 residues. V lost 8 bases and J lost 0, with 18 bases in between. Worth noting for this clone: The antigen remains undetermined.

Sequenced by immunoSEQ multiplex PCR; TCRdb stores in-frame clones only, minus some. The sample contains 4,300 or so clones, just under 75% of which appear only once. This TCR was recovered from an adult with Crohn's disease. The rearrangement links TRBV7-6 to TRBJ2-3, with D possibly being TRBD2 (6 bases). The sample comprised ileal tissue. The CDR3 reads CASLEGLQPSTDTQYF. The CDR3 nucleotides read TGTGCCAGCTTGGAGGGGCTCCAGCCCAGCACAGATACGCAGTATTTT.